The rows below give T cell receptor beta chains drawn from one sample of a study of blood T cell repertoires in COVID-19. TCRdb keeps only in-frame clones here, not all; method: immunoSEQ multiplex PCR. The sample lists about 180,000 clones; approximately 85% were seen once. The sample taken for sequencing was PBMCs or T cells enriched from blood (not recorded which). The receptors originated from a woman under 40 who had recovered from COVID-19. CDR3s include the opening cysteine and the closing phenylalanine or tryptophan.

J,V,CDR3
TRBJ2-7,TRBV4-1,CASSQDRQAYEQYF
TRBJ2-3,TRBV14,CASSRTLRRASGSQDTQYF
TRBJ2-5,TRBV28,CASSPTGIGETQYF
TRBJ2-1,TRBV28,CASSLYHLSGNEQFF
TRBJ1-2,TRBV7-9,CASSLGTGNGYTF
TRBJ2-3,TRBV19,CASSGRLAGGTQYF
TRBJ1-5,TRBV6-6,CASSYSLEVDQPQHF
TRBJ2-5,TRBV20-1,CSASGTSGTQETQYF
TRBJ2-5,TRBV5-1,CASSLWGGEAETQYF
TRBJ1-4,TRBV6-5,CASSRTVNNEKLFF
TRBJ2-6,TRBV5-1,CASSQTGAGANVLTF
TRBJ2-2,TRBV6-1,CASSDPRLAGAGELFF
TRBJ2-2,TRBV5-1,CASSLDRGTGGWSGELFF
TRBJ1-2,TRBV28,CASSLQGALGYTF
TRBJ1-6,TRBV28,CASSLGGETYNSPLHF
TRBJ2-7,TRBV3-1/TRBV3-2,CASSPGLAGGFEQYF
TRBJ1-1,TRBV2,CASSEVGLTEAFF
TRBJ2-7,TRBV7-8,CASSLAASGRGYEQYF
TRBJ2-7,TRBV5-1,CASSLLSPGQGSYEQYF
TRBJ2-7,TRBV4-2,CASSQDFQTYEQYF
TRBJ2-5,TRBV5-1,CASSLKGGETQYF